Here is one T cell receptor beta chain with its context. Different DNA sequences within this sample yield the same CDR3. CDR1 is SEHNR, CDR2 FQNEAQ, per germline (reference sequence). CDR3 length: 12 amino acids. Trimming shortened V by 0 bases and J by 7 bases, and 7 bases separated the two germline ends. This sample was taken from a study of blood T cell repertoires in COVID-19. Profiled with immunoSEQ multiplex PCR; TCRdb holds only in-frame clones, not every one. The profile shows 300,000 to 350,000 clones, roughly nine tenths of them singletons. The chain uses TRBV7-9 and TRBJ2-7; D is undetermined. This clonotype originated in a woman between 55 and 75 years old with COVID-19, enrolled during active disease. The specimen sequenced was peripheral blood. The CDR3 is CASSLARSEQYF. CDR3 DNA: TGTGCCAGCAGCTTAGCGCGGTCAGAGCAGTACTTC.